Sequencing of this TCR beta chain was carried out in a study of blood T cell repertoires in COVID-19. Study-wide context: The samples span acute and convalescent COVID-19 from the United States, Italy and Spain.

How the authors handled the data: Quantification of nucleated cells was approximated via reference gene primer amplification. Profiled with immunoSEQ multiplex PCR; TCRdb holds only in-frame clones, not every one. For V, J and clone size, that table is used; D and trimming come from the DNA. The data contain roughly 100,000 clones, 85% to 95% of them singletons. V was cut by 2 bases and J by 7 bases, with 11 bases left in between. CDR3 length: 14 residues. The germline CDR1 and CDR2 sequences are SEHNR and FQNEAQ (reference sequence). This chain joins TRBV7-9 and TRBJ1-4; D is ambiguous. The sequence came from a man in his fifties with active COVID-19. Sequencing was done on a sample of peripheral blood. CDR3 amino acids: CASSLTIGSEKLFF. For the CDR3, the DNA is TGTGCCAGCAGCTTAACGATAGGGAGTGAAAAACTGTTTTTT.